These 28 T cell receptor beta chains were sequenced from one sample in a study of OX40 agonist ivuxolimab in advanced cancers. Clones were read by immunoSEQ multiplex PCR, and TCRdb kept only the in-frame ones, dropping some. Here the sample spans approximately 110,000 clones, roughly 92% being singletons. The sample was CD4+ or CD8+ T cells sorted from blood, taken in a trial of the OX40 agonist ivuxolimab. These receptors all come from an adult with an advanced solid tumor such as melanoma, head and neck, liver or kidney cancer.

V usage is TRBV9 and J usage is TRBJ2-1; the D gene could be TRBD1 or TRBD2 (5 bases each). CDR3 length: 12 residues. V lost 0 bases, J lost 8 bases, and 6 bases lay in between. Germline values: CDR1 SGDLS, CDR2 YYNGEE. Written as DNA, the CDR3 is TGTGCCAGCAGCGTAGTGGGGGATGAGCAGTTCTTC. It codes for CASSVVGDEQFF.

The CDR3 protein is CASSPRTGSGEQYF. The CDR3 DNA follows: TGTGCCAGCAGCCCACGGACAGGGTCGGGCGAGCAGTACTTC. The chain carries TRBV5-4 and TRBJ2-7, with TRBD1 matching 8 bases. With 4 bases clipped from V and 6 bases from J, the junction kept 9 bases outside the gene matches. Germline lookup yields CDR1 SGHNT and CDR2 YYREEE (reference sequence). There are 14 residues in the CDR3.

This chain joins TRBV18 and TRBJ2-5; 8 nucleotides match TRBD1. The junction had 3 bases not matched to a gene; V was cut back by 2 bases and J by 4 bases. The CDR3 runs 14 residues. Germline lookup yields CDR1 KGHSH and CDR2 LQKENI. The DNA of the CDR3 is TGTGCCAGCTCACCAGGGACAGGTGGAGAGACCCAGTACTTC. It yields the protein CASSPGTGGETQYF.

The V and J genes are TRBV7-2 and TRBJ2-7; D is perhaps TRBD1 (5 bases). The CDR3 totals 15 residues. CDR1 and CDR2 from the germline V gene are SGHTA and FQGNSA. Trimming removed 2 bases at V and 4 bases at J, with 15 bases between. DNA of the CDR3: TGTGCCAGCAGCTTACAGGCAGGGTTGTTTTACGAGCAGTACTTC. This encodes CASSLQAGLFYEQYF.

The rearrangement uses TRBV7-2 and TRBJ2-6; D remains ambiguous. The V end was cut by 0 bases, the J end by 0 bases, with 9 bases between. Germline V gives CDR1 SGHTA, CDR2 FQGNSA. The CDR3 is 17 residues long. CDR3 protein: CASSLAPPSSGANVLTF. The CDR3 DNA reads TGTGCCAGCAGCTTAGCGCCTCCGAGCTCTGGGGCCAACGTCCTGACTTTC.

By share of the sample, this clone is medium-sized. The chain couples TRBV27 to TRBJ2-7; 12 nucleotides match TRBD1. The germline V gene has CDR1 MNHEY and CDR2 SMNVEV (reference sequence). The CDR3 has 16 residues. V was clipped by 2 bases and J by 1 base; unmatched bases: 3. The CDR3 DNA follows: TGTGCCAGCAGTTTAGGGGACAGGGGGCTATCCTACGAGCAGTACTTC. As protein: CASSLGDRGLSYEQYF.

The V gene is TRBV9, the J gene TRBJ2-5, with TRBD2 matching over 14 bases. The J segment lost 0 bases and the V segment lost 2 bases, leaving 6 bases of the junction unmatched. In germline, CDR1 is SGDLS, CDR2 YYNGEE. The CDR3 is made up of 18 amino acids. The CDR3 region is CASSVRLAGGLDQETQYF. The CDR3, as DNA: TGTGCCAGCAGCGTTAGACTAGCGGGAGGGCTTGACCAAGAGACCCAGTACTTC.

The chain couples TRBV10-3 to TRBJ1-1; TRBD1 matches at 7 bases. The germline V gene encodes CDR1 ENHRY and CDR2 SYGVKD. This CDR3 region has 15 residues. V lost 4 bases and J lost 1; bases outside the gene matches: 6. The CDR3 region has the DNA TGTGCCATCAGTGCACGGACAGGCCAGAACACTGAAGCTTTCTTT. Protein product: CAISARTGQNTEAFF.

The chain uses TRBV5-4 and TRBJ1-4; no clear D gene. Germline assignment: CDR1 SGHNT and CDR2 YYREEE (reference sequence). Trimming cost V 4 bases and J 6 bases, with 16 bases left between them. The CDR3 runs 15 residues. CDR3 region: CASSLAGLTDEKLFF. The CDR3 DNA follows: TGTGCCAGCAGCCTTGCAGGATTAACAGATGAAAAACTGTTTTTT.

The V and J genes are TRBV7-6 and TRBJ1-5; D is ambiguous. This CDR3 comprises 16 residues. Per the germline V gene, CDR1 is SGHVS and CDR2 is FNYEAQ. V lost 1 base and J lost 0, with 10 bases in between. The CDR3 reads CASSLESHVSNQPQHF. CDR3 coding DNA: TGTGCCAGCAGCTTAGAATCCCACGTTAGCAATCAGCCCCAGCATTTT.

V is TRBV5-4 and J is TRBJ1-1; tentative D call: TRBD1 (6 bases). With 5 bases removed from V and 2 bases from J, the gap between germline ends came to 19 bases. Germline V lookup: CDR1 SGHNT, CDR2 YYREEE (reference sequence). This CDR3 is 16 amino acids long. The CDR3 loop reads CASRKGGGHPNTEAFF. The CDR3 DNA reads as TGTGCCAGCAGAAAGGGGGGCGGACACCCCAACACTGAAGCTTTCTTT. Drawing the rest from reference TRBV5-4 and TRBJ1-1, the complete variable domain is ETGVTQSPTHLIKTRGQQVTLRCSSQSGHNTVSWYQQALGQGPQFIFQYYREEENGRGNFPPRFSGLQFPNYSSELNVNALELDDSALYLCASRKGGGHPNTEAFFGQGTRLTVV.

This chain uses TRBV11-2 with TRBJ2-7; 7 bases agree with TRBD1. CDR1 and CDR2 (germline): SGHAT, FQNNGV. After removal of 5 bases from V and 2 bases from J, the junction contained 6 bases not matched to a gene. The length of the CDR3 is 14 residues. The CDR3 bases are TGTGCCAGCAGCCCCCGACAGGGCACCTACGAGCAGTACTTC. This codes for CASSPRQGTYEQYF.

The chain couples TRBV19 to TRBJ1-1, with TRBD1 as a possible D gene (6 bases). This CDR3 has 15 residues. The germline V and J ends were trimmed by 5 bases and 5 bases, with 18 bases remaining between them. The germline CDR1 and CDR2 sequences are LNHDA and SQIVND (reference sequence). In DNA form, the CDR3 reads TGTGCCAGTAGTTTTGGGGGCCTACAGTGGACTGAAGCTTTCTTT. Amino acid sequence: CASSFGGLQWTEAFF.

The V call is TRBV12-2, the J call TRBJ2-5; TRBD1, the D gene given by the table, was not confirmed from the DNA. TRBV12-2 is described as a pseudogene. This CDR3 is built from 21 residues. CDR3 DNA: TGTGCAAGTCGCTTAGTTGGGCGCAAAGGACACCAAAAGGGCAGGCAAGAGACCCAGTACTTC. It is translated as CASRLVGRKGHQKGRQETQYF.

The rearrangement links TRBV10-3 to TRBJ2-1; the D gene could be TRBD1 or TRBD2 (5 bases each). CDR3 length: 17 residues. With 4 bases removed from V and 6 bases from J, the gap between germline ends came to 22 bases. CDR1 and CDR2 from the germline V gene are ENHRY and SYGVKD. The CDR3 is CAISGPRLGRKINEQFF. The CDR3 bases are TGTGCCATCAGTGGCCCCCGCTTGGGACGGAAGATCAATGAGCAGTTCTTC.

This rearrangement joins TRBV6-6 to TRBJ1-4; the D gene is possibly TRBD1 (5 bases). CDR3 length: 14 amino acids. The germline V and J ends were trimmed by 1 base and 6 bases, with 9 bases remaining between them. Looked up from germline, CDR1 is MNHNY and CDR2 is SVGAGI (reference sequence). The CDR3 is CASSYFQGDEKLFF. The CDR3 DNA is TGTGCCAGCAGTTACTTTCAGGGAGATGAAAAACTGTTTTTT.

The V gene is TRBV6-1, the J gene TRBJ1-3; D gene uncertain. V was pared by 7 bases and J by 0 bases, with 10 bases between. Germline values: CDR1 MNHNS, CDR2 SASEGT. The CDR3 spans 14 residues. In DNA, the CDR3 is TGTGCCAGCATGAGGCTGAGCTCTGGAAACACCATATATTTT. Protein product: CASMRLSSGNTIYF.

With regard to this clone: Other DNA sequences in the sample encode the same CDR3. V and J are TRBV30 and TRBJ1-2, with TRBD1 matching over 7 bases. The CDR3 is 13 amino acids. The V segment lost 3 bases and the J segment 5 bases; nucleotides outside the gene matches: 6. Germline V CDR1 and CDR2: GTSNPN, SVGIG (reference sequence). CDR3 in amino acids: CAWRGPGGYGYTF. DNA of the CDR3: TGTGCCTGGAGGGGGCCAGGGGGGTATGGCTACACCTTC.

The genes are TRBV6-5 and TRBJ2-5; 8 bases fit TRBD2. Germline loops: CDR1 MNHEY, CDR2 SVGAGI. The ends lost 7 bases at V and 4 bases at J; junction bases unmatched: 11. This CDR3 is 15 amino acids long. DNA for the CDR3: TGTGCCAGCATACGAGCGGGAGCTTCGCTAGAGACCCAGTACTTC. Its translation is CASIRAGASLETQYF.

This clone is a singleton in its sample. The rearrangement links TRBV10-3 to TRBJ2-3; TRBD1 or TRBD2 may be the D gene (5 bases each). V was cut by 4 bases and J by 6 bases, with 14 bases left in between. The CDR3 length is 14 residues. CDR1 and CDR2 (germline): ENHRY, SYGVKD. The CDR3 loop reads CAISGTRGEDTQYF. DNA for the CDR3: TGTGCCATCAGTGGAACTAGGGGCGAGGATACGCAGTATTTT.

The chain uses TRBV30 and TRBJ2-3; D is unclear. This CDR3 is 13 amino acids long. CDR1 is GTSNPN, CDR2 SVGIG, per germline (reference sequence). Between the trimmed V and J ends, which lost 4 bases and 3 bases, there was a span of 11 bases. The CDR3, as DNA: TGTGCCTGGACAGCGCACCGTACAGATACGCAGTATTTT. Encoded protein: CAWTAHRTDTQYF.

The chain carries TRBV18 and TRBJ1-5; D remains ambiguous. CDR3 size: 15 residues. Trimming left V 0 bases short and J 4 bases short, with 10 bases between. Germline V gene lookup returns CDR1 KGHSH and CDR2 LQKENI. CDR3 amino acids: CASSPPDGRNQPQHF. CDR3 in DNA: TGTGCCAGCTCACCACCCGATGGTAGGAATCAGCCCCAGCATTTT.

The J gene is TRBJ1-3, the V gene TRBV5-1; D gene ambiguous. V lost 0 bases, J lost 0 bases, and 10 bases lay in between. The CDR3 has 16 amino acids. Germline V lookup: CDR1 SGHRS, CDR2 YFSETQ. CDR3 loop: CASSLGQASSGNTIYF. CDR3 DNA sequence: TGCGCCAGCAGCTTGGGGCAGGCCAGCTCTGGAAACACCATATATTTT.

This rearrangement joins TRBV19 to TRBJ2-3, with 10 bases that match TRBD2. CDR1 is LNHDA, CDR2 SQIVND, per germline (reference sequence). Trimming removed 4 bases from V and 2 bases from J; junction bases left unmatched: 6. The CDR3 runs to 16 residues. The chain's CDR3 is CASSTRTSGYTDTQYF. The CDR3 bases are TGTGCCAGTAGTACAAGGACTAGCGGTTACACAGATACGCAGTATTTT.

CDR3 protein: CASSSDLGGNSPLHF. For the CDR3, the DNA is TGTGCCAGCAGCTCCGACTTGGGTGGTAATTCACCCCTCCACTTT. The chain uses TRBV7-3 and TRBJ1-6; D is uncertain. This CDR3 spans 15 amino acids. Trimming took 4 bases from V and 6 from J, leaving 13 bases between them. Per the germline V gene, CDR1 is SGHTA and CDR2 is FQGTGA.

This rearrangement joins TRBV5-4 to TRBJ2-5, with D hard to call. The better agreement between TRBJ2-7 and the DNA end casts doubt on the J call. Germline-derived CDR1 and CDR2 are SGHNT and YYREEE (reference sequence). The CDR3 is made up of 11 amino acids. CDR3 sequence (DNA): TGTGCCAGCAGCTCCGCCTACGAGCAGTACTTC. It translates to CASSSAYEQYF.

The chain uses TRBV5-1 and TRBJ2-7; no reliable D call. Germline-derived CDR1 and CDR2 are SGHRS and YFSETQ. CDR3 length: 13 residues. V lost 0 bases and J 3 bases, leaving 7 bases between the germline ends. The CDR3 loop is CASSLESYYEQYF. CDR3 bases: TGCGCCAGCAGCTTGGAGTCCTACTACGAGCAGTACTTC.

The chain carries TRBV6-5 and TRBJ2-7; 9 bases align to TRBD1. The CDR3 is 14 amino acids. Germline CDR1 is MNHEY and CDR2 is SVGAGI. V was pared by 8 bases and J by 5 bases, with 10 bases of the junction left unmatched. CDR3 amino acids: CASLPRDRAHEQYF. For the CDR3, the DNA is TGTGCCAGCCTACCCCGGGACAGGGCCCACGAGCAGTACTTC.